One sample yielded the 26 T cell receptor beta chains listed below, sequenced in a study of T-cell memory formation after mild COVID-19. From the 5' RACE reads, TCRdb called clonotypes with MiXCR, one entry per CDR3 protein. Found here are hundreds of thousands of distinct CDR3 sequences, 25% to 30% of them singletons; the top ten hold roughly 12%. The source material was PBMCs or a T cell subset sorted from them (not recorded which). The receptors come from an adult woman who had mild COVID-19 (a few samples of this study predate the infection). Cell type and time point are not known.

The chain has TRBV12-3 or TRBV12-4 and TRBJ1-6, with 11 bases that match TRBD1. This CDR3 is 15 amino acids long. J lost 6 bases, V lost 7 bases, and 5 bases had no gene match. In DNA form, the CDR3 reads TGTGCCAGCATTACGGACAGGGGGCTTAATTCACCCCTCCACTTT. This sequence encodes CASITDRGLNSPLHF.

This chain connects TRBV6-2 or TRBV6-3 to TRBJ2-1; D gene uncertain. From germline, CDR1 is MNHEY and CDR2 SVGEGT. The CDR3 runs to 12 residues. The ends were cut back, 8 bases at V and 0 bases at J, with 5 bases in the middle. CDR3 loop: CASGISYNEQFF. CDR3 nucleotides: TGTGCCAGCGGGATCTCCTACAATGAGCAGTTCTTC.

The V gene is TRBV19, the J gene TRBJ2-7; possibly TRBD1 for D (6 bases). Between the trimmed V and J ends, which lost 3 bases and 7 bases, there was a span of 19 bases. From germline, CDR1 is LNHDA and CDR2 SQIVND (reference sequence). The CDR3 loop spans 15 amino acids. CDR3 residues: CASSIGNRVVSEQYF. CDR3 bases: TGTGCCAGTAGTATTGGGAACAGGGTGGTATCTGAGCAGTACTTC.

The chain combines TRBV20-1 with TRBJ2-7; weak D call: TRBD2 (5 bases). The V and J ends lost 1 base and 7 bases respectively, with 20 bases between them. The CDR3 runs 15 residues. The germline V gene has CDR1 DFQATT and CDR2 SNEGSKA (reference sequence). CDR3 sequence: CSARGGRTSSREQYF. The CDR3 DNA follows: TGCAGTGCTAGAGGTGGCAGGACTTCGTCGAGGGAGCAGTACTTC.

The table lists this clonotype with a few counts. J is TRBJ2-7 and V is TRBV5-1; possible D gene TRBD1, 6 bases. The germline V and J ends were trimmed by 2 bases and 6 bases, with 18 bases remaining between them. Germline V gene data show CDR1 as SGHRS and CDR2 as YFSETQ. This CDR3 comprises 15 residues. CDR3 coding DNA: TGCGCCAGCAGCTTCGATGGCCGCCGAGGGGGCGAGCAGTACTTC. Its protein is CASSFDGRRGGEQYF.

In its sample, this clonotype was seen a few times. The J gene is TRBJ2-5, the V gene TRBV9; unclear D gene. Trimming took 6 bases from V and 5 from J, leaving 17 bases between them. Germline CDR1 SGDLS, CDR2 YYNGEE. The CDR3 is 14 residues long. The CDR3, as DNA: TGTGCCAGCAACGCAAACGGTCAGGAGGAGACCCAGTACTTC. As protein: CASNANGQEETQYF.

The table lists this clonotype with a few counts. V gene TRBV11-2 combines with J gene TRBJ2-2, with D tentatively TRBD1 (6 bases). Germline V gives CDR1 SGHAT, CDR2 FQNNGV. CDR3 length: 15 residues. The V end lost 6 bases, the J end lost 1 base, and 12 bases lay between the germline ends. For the CDR3, the DNA is TGTGCCAGCAGTTTTTCGACAGGGAACACCGGGGAGCTGTTTTTT. Protein: CASSFSTGNTGELFF.

The rearrangement uses TRBV3-1 and TRBJ2-7, with TRBD2 identical over 9 bases. This CDR3 is 16 amino acids long. V lost 0 bases and J lost 8; bases outside the gene matches: 11. Germline V gene data show CDR1 as LGHDT and CDR2 as YNNKEL (reference sequence). CDR3 bases: TGTGCCAGCAGCCAAGACGGCGGGAGGGCCGGGAAGCAGCAGTACTTC. This codes for CASSQDGGRAGKQQYF.

The chain employs TRBV29-1 and TRBJ1-1; D is uncertain. Germline CDR1 SQVTM, CDR2 ANQGSEA. The V end lost 3 bases, the J end lost 1 base, and 6 bases lay between the germline ends. The CDR3 extends over 12 amino acids. The CDR3 reads CSVDGRNTEAFF. The CDR3 coding sequence is TGCAGCGTTGACGGCAGGAACACTGAAGCTTTCTTT.

V and J are TRBV3-1 and TRBJ2-1, with TRBD2 identical over 7 bases. The CDR3 extends over 15 amino acids. Trimming removed 4 bases from V and 4 bases from J; junction bases left unmatched: 7. CDR1 is LGHDT and CDR2 is YNNKEL in the germline V gene (reference sequence). As DNA, the CDR3 is TGTGCCAGCAGCCCGACTAGCTCCCCGTACAATGAGCAGTTCTTC. Protein: CASSPTSSPYNEQFF.

Turning to this clonotype: An end of the junction differs from the germline gene, which may be a read error. The V gene is TRBV9, the J gene TRBJ2-1; 8 bases map to TRBD2. This CDR3 contains 15 residues. In germline, CDR1 is SGDLS, CDR2 YYNGEE. CDR3 sequence reads: CASSISGGSYTEQFF. The CDR3 DNA reads as TGTGCCAGCAGCATCAGCGGGGGCTCCTACACTGAGCAGTTCTTC. Using reference TRBV9 and TRBJ2-1 for the parts outside the CDR3, the full variable domain is DSGVTQTPKHLITATGQRVTLRCSPRSGDLSVYWYQQSLDQGLQFLIQYYNGEERAKGNILERFSAQQFPDLHSELNLSSLELGDSALYFCASSISGGSYTEQFFGPGTRLTVL.

This clonotype came up many times. This sequence joins TRBV24-1 and TRBJ2-1; possibly TRBD2 for D (7 bases). Germline lookup yields CDR1 KGHDR and CDR2 SFDVKD. Trimming removed 3 bases at V and 4 bases at J, with 18 bases between. This CDR3 is built from 17 residues. CDR3 in amino acids: CATSDTRGRGLYNEQFF. CDR3 DNA: TGTGCCACCAGTGATACGCGAGGGCGGGGGCTATACAATGAGCAGTTCTTC.

J is TRBJ2-1 and V is TRBV18, with TRBD1 as a possible D gene (6 bases). The V gene's germline CDR1 is KGHSH and CDR2 LQKENI. The germline V and J ends were trimmed by 3 bases and 2 bases, with 11 bases remaining between them. The CDR3 spans 15 residues. CDR3 nucleotide sequence: TGTGCCAGCTCACCCCTACAGGGAACCTACAATGAGCAGTTCTTC. Residues: CASSPLQGTYNEQFF.

This clonotype was seen only a few times. This chain joins TRBV7-6 and TRBJ2-5; D is perhaps TRBD1 (5 bases). CDR3 length: 16 residues. Trimming cost V 4 bases and J 4 bases, with 19 bases left between them. Germline V gene data show CDR1 as SGHVS and CDR2 as FNYEAQ. Written as DNA, the CDR3 is TGTGCCAGCAGCTCTCAACCGATAAGGGGCGGAGAGACCCAGTACTTC. This sequence encodes CASSSQPIRGGETQYF.

This clonotype was seen a handful of times. The gene calls are TRBV5-1 and TRBJ2-1, with 9 bases aligning to TRBD1. CDR1 is SGHRS and CDR2 is YFSETQ in the germline V gene. This CDR3 comprises 14 residues. With 9 bases clipped from V and 10 bases from J, the junction kept 14 bases outside the gene matches. Here the CDR3 reads CATTGGTGPREQFF. The DNA for the CDR3 is TGCGCCACCACAGGTGGGACAGGGCCTCGGGAGCAGTTCTTC.

J is TRBJ2-3 and V is TRBV7-2; D possibly corresponds to TRBD2 (5 bases). CDR1 SGHTA and CDR2 FQGNSA come from the germline V gene. There are 16 residues in the CDR3. V lost 3 bases and J lost 1, with 14 bases in between. The CDR3 reads CASSFQGSRGTDTQYF. In nucleotides, the CDR3 is TGTGCCAGCAGCTTTCAAGGGTCGCGGGGCACAGATACGCAGTATTTT.

This clonotype was recorded at least ten times. The chain joins TRBV27 to TRBJ2-7; no clear D. The germline V and J ends were trimmed by 8 bases and 2 bases, with 25 bases remaining between them. The length of the CDR3 is 17 residues. CDR1 is MNHEY, CDR2 SMNVEV, per germline (reference sequence). CDR3 protein: CASPFCWANPPTYEQYF. In nucleotides, the CDR3 is TGTGCCAGCCCCTTCTGCTGGGCCAATCCTCCGACCTACGAGCAGTACTTC.

The chain is built from TRBV3-1 and TRBJ2-1; the match to TRBD2 covers 8 bases. J lost 0 bases, V lost 8 bases, and 9 bases had no gene match. CDR3 length equals 16 residues. Looked up from germline, CDR1 is LGHDT and CDR2 is YNNKEL (reference sequence). This CDR3 reads CASRAVSGSSYNEQFF. The DNA of the CDR3 is TGTGCCAGCCGGGCCGTAAGCGGGAGCTCCTACAATGAGCAGTTCTTC.

This clonotype was found a few times. V is TRBV6-5 and J is TRBJ2-3, with TRBD2 identical over 10 bases. CDR1 and CDR2 (germline): MNHEY, SVGAGI. Losses at the gene ends were 2 bases for V and 2 bases for J; bases not matched to a gene: 7. The CDR3 covers 17 residues. The DNA for the CDR3 is TGTGCCAGCAGTTACCAGAGCACTAGCGGGAACACAGATACGCAGTATTTT. Translating gives CASSYQSTSGNTDTQYF.

This clonotype has at least ten counts. The V gene is TRBV20-1, the J gene TRBJ1-1; 9 bases match TRBD1. Looked up from germline, CDR1 is DFQATT and CDR2 is SNEGSKA (reference sequence). V lost 4 bases and J lost 3; bases outside the gene matches: 6. CDR3 length: 14 amino acids. CDR3 residues: CSAKTGGVDTEAFF. The CDR3 DNA reads TGCAGTGCTAAGACAGGGGGTGTCGACACTGAAGCTTTCTTT.

This clonotype was seen a handful of times. The chain employs TRBV7-2 and TRBJ2-1; 9 nucleotides match TRBD2. The CDR3 length is 15 residues. The germline gives CDR1 SGHTA, CDR2 FQGNSA. After removal of 3 bases from V and 8 bases from J, the junction contained 8 bases not matched to a gene. In nucleotides, the CDR3 is TGTGCCAGCAGCTTGCCGGGACTAGCAGCCTATGAGCAGTTCTTC. Its protein product is CASSLPGLAAYEQFF.

The genes are TRBV24-1 and TRBJ1-2; D is uncertain. This CDR3 spans 14 amino acids. The germline V and J ends were trimmed by 1 base and 5 bases, with 10 bases remaining between them. The V gene's germline CDR1 is KGHDR and CDR2 SFDVKD. The CDR3 reads CATSDFDASYGYTF. The DNA for the CDR3 is TGTGCCACCAGTGATTTTGACGCCTCATATGGCTACACCTTC.

The V gene is TRBV30, the J gene TRBJ1-1; weak D call: TRBD1 (5 bases). V lost 3 bases, J lost 4 bases, and 18 bases lay in between. This CDR3 has 15 residues. CDR1 is GTSNPN and CDR2 is SVGIG in the germline V gene (reference sequence). CDR3 sequence (DNA): TGTGCCTGGAGAGAATCGGGAAGGGGCCTCACTGAAGCTTTCTTT. This translates into CAWRESGRGLTEAFF. The full variable domain, with the rest looked up from reference TRBV30 and TRBJ1-1, is SQTIHQWPATLVQPVGSPLSLECTVEGTSNPNLYWYRQAAGRGLQLLFYSVGIGQISSEVPQNLSASRPQDRQFILSSKKLLLSDSGFYLCAWRESGRGLTEAFFGQGTRLTVV.

The V and J genes are TRBV20-1 and TRBJ2-1; the match to TRBD2 covers 9 bases. Germline CDR1 and CDR2: DFQATT and SNEGSKA (reference sequence). The CDR3 sequence is 15 residues long. Losses at the gene ends were 5 bases for V and 9 bases for J; bases not matched to a gene: 14. This CDR3 is CSAPYLRGGHVEQFF. The CDR3 nucleotides read TGCAGTGCTCCCTACTTGCGGGGGGGCCACGTTGAGCAGTTCTTC.

The V and J genes are TRBV4-1 and TRBJ2-3; tentatively, D is TRBD2 (5 bases). Trimming pared 1 base from V and 6 bases from J, leaving 20 bases between. The CDR3 spans 17 residues. Germline loops: CDR1 MGHRA, CDR2 YSYEKL. CDR3 coding DNA: TGCGCCAGCAGCCAAGCCACTAAGCGGTCTGCGGCGGATACGCAGTATTTT. It translates to CASSQATKRSAADTQYF.

The chain has TRBV2 and TRBJ2-3, with D unresolved. The V end was cut by 5 bases, the J end by 2 bases, with 8 bases between. The V gene's germline CDR1 is SNHLY and CDR2 FYNNEI. The CDR3 is made up of 13 amino acids. As DNA, the CDR3 is TGTGCCAGCAGTCTCGACAACACAGATACGCAGTATTTT. The encoded protein is CASSLDNTDTQYF. Looking up the rest from reference TRBV2 and TRBJ2-3 gives the full variable domain: EPEVTQTPSHQVTQMGQEVILRCVPISNHLYFYWYRQILGQKVEFLVSFYNNEISEKSEIFDDQFSVERPDGSNFTLKIRSTKLEDSAMYFCASSLDNTDTQYFGPGTRLTVL.